The clone carrying this T cell receptor beta chain came up a few times. Antigen unknown. The sample belongs to a study of T-cell reconstitution after alpha-beta-depleted transplantation in children. Whole-study findings and limits: Recipient T cells and thymic progenitors that survived gave rise to the high TCRbeta diversity observed at day 60 in some patients. Where alpha-beta T cells came from about two months after transplant was reportedly several hundred expanded graft clones. T-cell numbers and diversity one year post-transplant derived largely from freshly generated T cells.

As it was prepared, the TCRbeta library received unique molecular identifiers. TCRdb analysed the PCR reads with MiXCR anew, one entry per CDR3 protein. The table lists some 95,000 distinct CDR3 sequences, less than 25% of them singletons. V lost 4 bases and J 4 bases, leaving 16 bases between the germline ends. The CDR3 sequence is 15 residues long. Germline values: CDR1 SGDLS, CDR2 YYNGEE. The J gene is TRBJ2-3, the V gene TRBV9, with TRBD2 as a possible D gene (5 bases). Sequences were derived from PBMCs, sampled before TCRalphabeta/CD19-depleted stem cell transplant. This TCR was recovered from a boy younger than 10 with acute lymphoblastic leukemia, due to receive a stem cell transplant. This CDR3 reads CASSPGGWGSDTQYF. The CDR3 DNA reads as TGTGCCAGCAGCCCCGGAGGCTGGGGTTCAGATACGCAGTATTTT.